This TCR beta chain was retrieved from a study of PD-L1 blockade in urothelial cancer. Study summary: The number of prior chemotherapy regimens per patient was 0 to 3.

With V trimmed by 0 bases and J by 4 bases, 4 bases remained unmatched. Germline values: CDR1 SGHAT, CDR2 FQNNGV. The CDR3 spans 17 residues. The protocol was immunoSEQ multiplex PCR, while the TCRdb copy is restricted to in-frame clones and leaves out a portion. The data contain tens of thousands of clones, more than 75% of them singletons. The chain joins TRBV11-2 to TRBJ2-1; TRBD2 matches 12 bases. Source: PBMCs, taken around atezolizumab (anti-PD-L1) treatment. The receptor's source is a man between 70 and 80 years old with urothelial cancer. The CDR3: CASSLDRTSGTYNEQFF. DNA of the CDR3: TGTGCCAGCAGCTTAGATCGGACTAGCGGGACGTACAATGAGCAGTTCTTC.